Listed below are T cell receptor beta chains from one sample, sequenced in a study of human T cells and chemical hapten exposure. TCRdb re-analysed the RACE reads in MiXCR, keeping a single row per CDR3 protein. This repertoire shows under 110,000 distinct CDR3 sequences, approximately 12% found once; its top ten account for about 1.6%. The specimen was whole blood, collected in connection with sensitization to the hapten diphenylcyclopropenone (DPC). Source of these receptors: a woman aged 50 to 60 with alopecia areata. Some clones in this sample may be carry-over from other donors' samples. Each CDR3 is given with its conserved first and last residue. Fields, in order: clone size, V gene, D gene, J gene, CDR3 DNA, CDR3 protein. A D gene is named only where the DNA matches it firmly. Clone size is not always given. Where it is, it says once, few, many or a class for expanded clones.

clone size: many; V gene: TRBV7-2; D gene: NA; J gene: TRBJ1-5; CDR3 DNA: TGTGCCAGCAGCTTAGAGACGGATAATCAGCCCCAGCATTTT; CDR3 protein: CASSLETDNQPQHF
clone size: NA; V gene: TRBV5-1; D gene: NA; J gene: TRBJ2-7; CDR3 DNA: TGCGCCAGCAGTTATCTCCCAGGGGCCAGATTCTCCTACGAGCAGTACTTC; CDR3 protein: CASSYLPGARFSYEQYF
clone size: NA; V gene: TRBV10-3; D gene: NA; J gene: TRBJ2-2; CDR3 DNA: TGTGCCATCGGTGGAGGACCCCTAGGGCCCAACACCGGGGAGCTGTTTTTT; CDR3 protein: CAIGGGPLGPNTGELFF
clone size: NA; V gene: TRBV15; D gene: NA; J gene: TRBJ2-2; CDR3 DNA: TGTGCCACCAGCAGGAGGGACGGGGAGCTGTTTTTT; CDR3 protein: CATSRRDGELFF
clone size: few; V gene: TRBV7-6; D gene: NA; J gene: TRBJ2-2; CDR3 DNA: TGTGCCAGCAGCTTAGCAGGCCACGGGGAGCTGTTTTTT; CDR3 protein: CASSLAGHGELFF
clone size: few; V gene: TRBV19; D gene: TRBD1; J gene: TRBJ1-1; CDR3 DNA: TGTGCCAGTAGTCCCGGGACAGGGGTCGGGAACACTGAAGCTTTCTTT; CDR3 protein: CASSPGTGVGNTEAFF
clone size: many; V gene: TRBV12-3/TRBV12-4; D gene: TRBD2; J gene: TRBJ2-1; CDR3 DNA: TGTGCCAGCAGTCCTGGCCGGGGACTAGCTCACAATGAGCAGTTCTTC; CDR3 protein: CASSPGRGLAHNEQFF
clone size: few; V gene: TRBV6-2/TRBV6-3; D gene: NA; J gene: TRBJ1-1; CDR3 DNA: TGTGCCAGCACCGCGCCAGGGCTTACTGAAGCTTTCTTT; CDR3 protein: CASTAPGLTEAFF
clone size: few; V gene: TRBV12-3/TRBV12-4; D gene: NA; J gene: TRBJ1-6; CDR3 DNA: TGTGCCAGCAGTTTGTTCGGACGGGGTGATTCACCCCTCCACTTT; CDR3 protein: CASSLFGRGDSPLHF
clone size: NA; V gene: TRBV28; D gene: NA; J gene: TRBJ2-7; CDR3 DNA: TGTGCCAGCAGTTTGTCGGACAGCTTCACTATTTCCTACGAGCAGTACTTC; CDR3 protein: CASSLSDSFTISYEQYF
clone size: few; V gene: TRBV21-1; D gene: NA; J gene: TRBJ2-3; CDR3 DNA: TGTGCCAGCAGCAAAAACTCGGCAGATACGCAGTATTTT; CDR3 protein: CASSKNSADTQYF
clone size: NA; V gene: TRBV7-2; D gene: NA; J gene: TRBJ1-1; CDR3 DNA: TGTGCCAGCAGCTTAGTGAGGACCACTGAAGCTTTCTTT; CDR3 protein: CASSLVRTTEAFF
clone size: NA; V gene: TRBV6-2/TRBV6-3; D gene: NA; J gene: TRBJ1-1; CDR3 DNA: TGTGCCAGCAGTATACAGCCGAACACTGAAGCTTTCTTT; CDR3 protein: CASSIQPNTEAFF
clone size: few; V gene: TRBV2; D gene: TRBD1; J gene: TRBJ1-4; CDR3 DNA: TGTGCCAGCAGTCCACCGGGACAGGGGGATGAAAAACTGTTTTTT; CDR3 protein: CASSPPGQGDEKLFF
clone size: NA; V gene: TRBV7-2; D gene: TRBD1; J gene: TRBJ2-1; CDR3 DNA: TGTGCCAGCAGCCGCCCGCGACAGGGGTTCTACAATGAGCAGTTCTTC; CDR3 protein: CASSRPRQGFYNEQFF
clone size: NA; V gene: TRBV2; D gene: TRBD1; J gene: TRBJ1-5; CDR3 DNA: TGTGCCAGCAGAGCTACCGGGACAGAAGTTAGGCAGCCCCAGCATTTT; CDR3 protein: CASRATGTEVRQPQHF
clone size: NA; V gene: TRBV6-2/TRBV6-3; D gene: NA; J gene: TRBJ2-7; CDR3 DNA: TGTGCCAGCAGTTACTACTCGGGCAGGGCAACCTACGAGCAGTACTTC; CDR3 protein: CASSYYSGRATYEQYF
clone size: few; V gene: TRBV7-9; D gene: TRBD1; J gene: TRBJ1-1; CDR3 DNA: TGTGCTGGGGGACAGGGGTCCATATACACTGAAGCTTTCTTT; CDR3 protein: CAGGQGSIYTEAFF
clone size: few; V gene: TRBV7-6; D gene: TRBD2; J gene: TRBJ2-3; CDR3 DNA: TGTGCCAGCAGCTTTCGGGGGGAATACACAGATACGCAGTATTTT; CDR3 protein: CASSFRGEYTDTQYF
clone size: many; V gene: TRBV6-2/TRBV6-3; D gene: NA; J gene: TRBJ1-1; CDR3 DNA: TGTGCCAGCAGTTACGTTACAGTTGGAGAAGCTTTCTTT; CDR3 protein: CASSYVTVGEAFF
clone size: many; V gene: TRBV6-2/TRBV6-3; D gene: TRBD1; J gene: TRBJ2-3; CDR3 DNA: TGTGCCAGCAGTCCCCCAGACAGGGGAGGTACGCAGTATTTT; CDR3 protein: CASSPPDRGGTQYF
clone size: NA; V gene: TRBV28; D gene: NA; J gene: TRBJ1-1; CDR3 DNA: TGTGCCAGCAGCCCCCGGATGGCTGAAGCTTTCTTT; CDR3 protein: CASSPRMAEAFF
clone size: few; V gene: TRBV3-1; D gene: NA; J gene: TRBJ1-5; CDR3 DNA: TGTGCCAGCAGCCCCTCGAGGGTTTCCCATCAGCCCCAGCATTTT; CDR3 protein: CASSPSRVSHQPQHF